This T cell receptor (beta chain) appears in the sequencing data of a study of shared clonotypes between healthy human individuals. Naive CD8 isolation took CD45RO-negative cells positively selected for CCR7 and excluded terminally differentiated effector memory CD45RA+ cells. This CDR3 is built from 13 residues. Germline CDR1 is MNHEY and CDR2 is SMNVEV (reference sequence). The V gene lost 6 bases and the J gene lost 5 bases, with 11 bases spanning the gap. Produced via immunoSEQ multiplex PCR; TCRdb's table is partial and in-frame only. The table lists millions of clones, approximately 94% of them singletons.

The sequence was collected from a man younger than 30 in good health. Some clones in this sample may be carry-over from other donors' samples. The rearrangement joins TRBV27 to TRBJ2-1; D remains unclear. Sequenced material: naive CD8+ T cells from PBMCs. The CDR3 sequence: CASRENLHNEQFF. CDR3 in DNA: TGTGCCAGCAGGGAGAACTTGCACAATGAGCAGTTCTTC.